Listed below are T cell receptor beta chains from one sample, sequenced in a study of CD8+CD57+ T cells in acquired aplastic anemia. Using its own MiXCR run on the reads, TCRdb lists one record per CDR3 protein. The data contain over 150,000 distinct CDR3 sequences, roughly 65% of them singletons. The sequencing sample was made of sorted CD4+, CD8+, or CD8+CD57+ T cells (not recorded which) from PBMCs. These receptors originate from a human donor with aplastic anemia. The CDR3 runs from the conserved cysteine through the conserved F or W. A D gene is named only where the DNA matches it firmly. Size is omitted from some rows. Given values are once, few, many or a class for expanded clones.

j_call	v_call	clone_size	d_call	cdr3_aa	cdr3_nt
TRBJ1-6	TRBV19	.	.	CASSIVHTGSSNSPLLF	TGTGCCAGTAGTATAGTCCACACGGGAAGTAGCAATTCACCCCTCCTCTTT
TRBJ2-7	TRBV18	once	.	CASSPDVTGTEQYF	TGTGCCAGCTCACCGGATGTGACAGGCACCGAGCAGTACTTC
TRBJ2-6	TRBV7-6	.	.	CASSLDGPGANVLTF	TGTGCCAGCAGCTTAGATGGGCCTGGGGCCAACGTCCTGACTTTC
TRBJ2-3	TRBV12-3/TRBV12-4	many	.	CASSTSGGRADTQYF	.
TRBJ2-5	TRBV10-3	.	.	CAISPLSGAETQYF	TGTGCCATCAGCCCCCTTAGCGGCGCAGAGACCCAGTACTTC
TRBJ2-1	TRBV2	.	.	CASSLAASRHNEQFF	TGTGCCAGCAGTTTAGCGGCAAGCCGGCACAATGAGCAGTTCTTC
TRBJ1-2	TRBV4-1	many	.	CASSQDEGGLDGYTF	TGCGCCAGCAGCCAAGATGAAGGAGGATTGGATGGCTACACCTTC
TRBJ2-7	TRBV29-1	.	.	CSVEDWIYEQYF	TGCAGCGTTGAAGATTGGATCTACGAGCAGTACTTC
TRBJ2-7	TRBV20-1	.	.	CSAPRGGTEQYF	TGCAGTGCCCCAAGGGGAGGCACGGAGCAGTACTTC
TRBJ2-1	TRBV15	few	.	CATSRAANSYNEQFF	TGTGCCACCAGCAGAGCAGCTAACTCCTACAATGAGCAGTTCTTC
TRBJ2-5	TRBV7-9	.	.	CASSLLGDETQYF	TGTGCCAGCAGCTTGTTGGGGGATGAGACCCAGTACTTC
TRBJ2-5	TRBV10-3	.	.	CAITRLPSETQYF	TGTGCCATCACCCGGCTTCCGTCGGAGACCCAGTACTTC
TRBJ2-5	TRBV3-1	many	.	CASSQDGWQEETQYF	TGTGCCAGCAGCCAAGATGGGTGGCAGGAAGAGACCCAGTACTTC
TRBJ1-5	TRBV19	.	.	CASRGSNQPQHF	TGTGCCAGTAGGGGTAGCAATCAGCCCCAGCATTTT